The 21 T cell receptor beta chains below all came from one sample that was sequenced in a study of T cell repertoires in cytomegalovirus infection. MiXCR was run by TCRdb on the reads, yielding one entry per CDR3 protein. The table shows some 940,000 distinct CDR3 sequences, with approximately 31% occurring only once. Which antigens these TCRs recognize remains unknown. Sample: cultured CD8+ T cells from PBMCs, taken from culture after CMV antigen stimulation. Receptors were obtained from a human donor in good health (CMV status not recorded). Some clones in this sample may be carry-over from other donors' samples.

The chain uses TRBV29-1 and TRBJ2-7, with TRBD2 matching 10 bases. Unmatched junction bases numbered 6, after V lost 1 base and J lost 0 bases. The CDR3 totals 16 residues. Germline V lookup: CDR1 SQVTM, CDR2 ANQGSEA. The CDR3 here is CSVEGLAGGNSYEQYF. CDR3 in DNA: TGCAGCGTTGAAGGATTAGCGGGGGGCAACTCCTACGAGCAGTACTTC.

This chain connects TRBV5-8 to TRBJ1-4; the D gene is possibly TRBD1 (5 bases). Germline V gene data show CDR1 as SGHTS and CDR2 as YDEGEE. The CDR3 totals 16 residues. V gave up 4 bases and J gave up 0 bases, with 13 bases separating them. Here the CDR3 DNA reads TGTGCCAGCAGCCCAGGACATTCTGCAACTAATGAAAAACTGTTTTTT. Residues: CASSPGHSATNEKLFF. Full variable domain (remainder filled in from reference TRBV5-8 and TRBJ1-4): EAGVTQSPTHLIKTRGQQATLRCSPISGHTSVYWYQQALGLGLQFLLWYDEGEERNRGNFPPRFSGRQFPNYSSELNVNALELEDSALYLCASSPGHSATNEKLFFGSGTQLSVL.

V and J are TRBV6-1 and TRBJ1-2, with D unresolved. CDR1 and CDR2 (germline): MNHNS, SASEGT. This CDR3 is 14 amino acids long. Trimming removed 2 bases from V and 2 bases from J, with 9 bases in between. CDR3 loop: CASSETPGNYGYTF. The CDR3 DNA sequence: TGTGCCAGCAGTGAAACCCCAGGCAACTATGGCTACACCTTC.

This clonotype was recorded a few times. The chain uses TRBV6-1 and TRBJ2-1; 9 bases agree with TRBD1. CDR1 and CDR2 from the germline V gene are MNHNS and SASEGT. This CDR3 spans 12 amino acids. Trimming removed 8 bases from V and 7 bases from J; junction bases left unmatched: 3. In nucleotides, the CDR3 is TGTGCCAGCCACAGGGGGCTGAATGAGCAGTTCTTC. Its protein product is CASHRGLNEQFF.

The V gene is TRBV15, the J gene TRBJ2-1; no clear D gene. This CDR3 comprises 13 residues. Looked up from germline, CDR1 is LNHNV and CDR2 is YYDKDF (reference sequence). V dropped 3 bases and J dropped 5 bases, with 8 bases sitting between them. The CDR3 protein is CATSSTPDNEQFF. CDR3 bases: TGTGCCACCAGCAGCACCCCAGACAATGAGCAGTTCTTC.

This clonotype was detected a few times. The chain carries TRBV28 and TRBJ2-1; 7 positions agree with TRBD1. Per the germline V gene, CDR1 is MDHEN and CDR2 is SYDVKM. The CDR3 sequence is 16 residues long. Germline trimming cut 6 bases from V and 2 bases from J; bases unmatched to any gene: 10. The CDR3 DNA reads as TGTGCCAGCAGCCTTTTAGGGACAGAGACCTACAATGAGCAGTTCTTC. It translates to CASSLLGTETYNEQFF.

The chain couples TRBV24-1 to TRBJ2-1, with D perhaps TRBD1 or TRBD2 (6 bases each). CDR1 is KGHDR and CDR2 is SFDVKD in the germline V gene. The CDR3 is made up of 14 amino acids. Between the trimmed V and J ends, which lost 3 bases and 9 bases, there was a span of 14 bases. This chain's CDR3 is CATSDPGAPGEQFF. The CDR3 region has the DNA TGTGCCACCAGTGATCCGGGGGCCCCGGGTGAGCAGTTCTTC.

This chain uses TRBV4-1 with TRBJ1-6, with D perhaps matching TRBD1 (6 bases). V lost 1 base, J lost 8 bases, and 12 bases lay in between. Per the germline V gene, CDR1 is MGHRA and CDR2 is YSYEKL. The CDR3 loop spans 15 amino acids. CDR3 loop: CASSQAADRYSPLHF. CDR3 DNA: TGCGCCAGCAGCCAAGCGGCCGACAGGTATTCACCCCTCCACTTT.

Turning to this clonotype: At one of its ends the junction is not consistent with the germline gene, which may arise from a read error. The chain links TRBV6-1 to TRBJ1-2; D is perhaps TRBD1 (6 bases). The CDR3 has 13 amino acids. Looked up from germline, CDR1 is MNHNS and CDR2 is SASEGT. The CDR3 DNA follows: TGTGCCACCCGGACAGACCCGAACTATCGCTACACCTTC. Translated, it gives CATRTDPNYRYTF.

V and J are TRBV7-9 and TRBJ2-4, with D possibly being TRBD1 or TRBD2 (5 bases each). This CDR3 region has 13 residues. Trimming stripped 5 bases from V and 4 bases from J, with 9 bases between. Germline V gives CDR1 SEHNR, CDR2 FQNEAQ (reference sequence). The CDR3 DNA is TGTGCCAGCAGCCCATGGGGGAAAAACATTCAGTACTTC. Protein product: CASSPWGKNIQYF.

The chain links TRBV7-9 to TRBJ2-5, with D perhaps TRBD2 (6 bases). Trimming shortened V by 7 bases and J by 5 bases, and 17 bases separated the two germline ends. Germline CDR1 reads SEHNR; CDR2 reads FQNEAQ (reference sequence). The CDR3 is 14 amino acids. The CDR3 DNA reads TGTGCCAGCATTCCGGCGGGGTTATGGGAGACCCAGTACTTC. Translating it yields CASIPAGLWETQYF.

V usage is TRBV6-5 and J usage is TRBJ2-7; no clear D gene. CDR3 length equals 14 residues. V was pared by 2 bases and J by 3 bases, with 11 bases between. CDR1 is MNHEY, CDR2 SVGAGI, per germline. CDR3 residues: CASSYTEQSYEQYF. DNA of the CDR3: TGTGCCAGCAGTTACACAGAACAGAGCTACGAGCAGTACTTC.

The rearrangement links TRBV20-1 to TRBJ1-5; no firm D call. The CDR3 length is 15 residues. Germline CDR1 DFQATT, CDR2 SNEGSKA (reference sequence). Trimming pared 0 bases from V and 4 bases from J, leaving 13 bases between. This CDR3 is CSARDGPFRNQPQHF. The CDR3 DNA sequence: TGCAGTGCTAGAGATGGACCCTTTCGTAATCAGCCCCAGCATTTT.

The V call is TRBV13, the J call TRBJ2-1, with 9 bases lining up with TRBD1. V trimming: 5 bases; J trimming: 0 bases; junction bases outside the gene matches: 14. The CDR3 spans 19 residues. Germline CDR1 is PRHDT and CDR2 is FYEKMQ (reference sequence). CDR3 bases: TGTGCCAGCAGCCCGGGACAGGGTGAATGGGAGAGCTCCTACAATGAGCAGTTCTTC. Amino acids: CASSPGQGEWESSYNEQFF.

The CDR3 region is CASSLPGPRGTEAFF. In DNA form, the CDR3 reads TGTGCCAGCAGCTTACCGGGACCGCGGGGCACTGAAGCTTTCTTT. The chain has TRBV5-8 and TRBJ1-1, with TRBD1 as a possible D gene (5 bases). Germline V gene sequence: CDR1 SGHTS, CDR2 YDEGEE. The CDR3 contains 15 residues. V was cut by 2 bases and J by 4 bases, with 15 bases left in between.

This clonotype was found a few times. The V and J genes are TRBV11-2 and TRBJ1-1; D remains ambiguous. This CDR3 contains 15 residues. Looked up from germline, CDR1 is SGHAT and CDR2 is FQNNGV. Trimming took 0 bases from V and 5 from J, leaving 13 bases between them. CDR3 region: CASSLDRGWKTEAFF. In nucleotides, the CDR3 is TGTGCCAGCAGCTTAGACCGGGGTTGGAAAACTGAAGCTTTCTTT.

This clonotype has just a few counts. CDR3 nucleotides: TGTGCCAGCAGCTTCACTGGGAACATACTCAATGAGCAGTTCTTC. Translated: CASSFTGNILNEQFF. The V call is TRBV7-9, the J call TRBJ2-1; D is unresolved. CDR3 length: 15 amino acids. Germline-derived CDR1 and CDR2 are SEHNR and FQNEAQ (reference sequence). Trimming took off 3 bases at V and 6 bases at J, with 15 bases between the two ends. Full variable domain (remainder filled in from reference TRBV7-9 and TRBJ2-1): DTGVSQNPRHKITKRGQNVTFRCDPISEHNRLYWYRQTLGQGPEFLTYFQNEAQLEKSRLLSDRFSAERPKGSFSTLEIQRTEQGDSAMYLCASSFTGNILNEQFFGPGTRLTVL.

The chain's CDR3 is CASSLVDGANYGYTF. Here the CDR3 DNA reads TGTGCCAGCAGCTTAGTGGACGGAGCTAACTATGGCTACACCTTC. J is TRBJ1-2 and V is TRBV11-2; D uncertain. CDR3 length: 15 amino acids. V shed 1 base and J shed 0 bases, with 9 bases lying between them. Germline-derived CDR1 and CDR2 are SGHAT and FQNNGV.

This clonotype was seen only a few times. The CDR3 sequence is CASSLYWDRASFSSYNSPLHF. Here the CDR3 DNA reads TGTGCCAGCAGTTTATATTGGGACAGGGCGTCCTTTAGCTCCTATAATTCACCCCTCCACTTT. This rearrangement joins TRBV27 to TRBJ1-6; the match to TRBD1 covers 9 bases. Looked up from germline, CDR1 is MNHEY and CDR2 is SMNVEV (reference sequence). Trimming at V came to 1 base and at J to 0 bases, leaving 13 bases not matched to a gene. The CDR3 is 21 amino acids.

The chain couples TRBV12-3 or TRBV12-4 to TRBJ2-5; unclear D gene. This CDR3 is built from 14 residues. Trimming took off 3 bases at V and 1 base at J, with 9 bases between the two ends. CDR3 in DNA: TGTGCCAGCAGTTTTGATTCCCTCCAAGAGACCCAGTACTTC. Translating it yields CASSFDSLQETQYF.

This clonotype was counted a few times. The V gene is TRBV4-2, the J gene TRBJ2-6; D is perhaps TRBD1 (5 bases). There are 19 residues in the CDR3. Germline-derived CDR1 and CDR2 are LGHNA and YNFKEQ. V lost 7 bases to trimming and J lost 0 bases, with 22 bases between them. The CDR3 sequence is CASNVRGGQLLSGANVLTF. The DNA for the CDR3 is TGTGCCAGCAACGTAAGAGGCGGACAATTACTCTCTGGGGCCAACGTCCTGACTTTC.